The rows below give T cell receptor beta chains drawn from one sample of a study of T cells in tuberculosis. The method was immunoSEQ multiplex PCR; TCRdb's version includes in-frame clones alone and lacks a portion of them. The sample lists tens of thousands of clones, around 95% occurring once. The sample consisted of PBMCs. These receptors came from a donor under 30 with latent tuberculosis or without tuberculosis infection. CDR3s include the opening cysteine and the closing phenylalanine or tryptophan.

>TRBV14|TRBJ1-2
CASSPLRGRGNYGYTF
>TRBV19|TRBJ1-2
CASSPGTARLYGYTF
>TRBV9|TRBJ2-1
CASSVGTSGGYNEQFF
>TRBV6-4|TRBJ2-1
CASSSTGGGSDEQFF
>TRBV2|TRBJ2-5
CASSGEFQETQYF
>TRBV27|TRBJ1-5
CASSPLQFEEDQPQHF
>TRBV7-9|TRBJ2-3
CASSSLAGHTQYF
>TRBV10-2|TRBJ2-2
CASEPSGREAGELFF
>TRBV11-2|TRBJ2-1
CASSPRGVIYEQFF
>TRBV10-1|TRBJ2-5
CASSEWGPHANQETQYF
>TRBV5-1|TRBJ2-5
CASSLLTGQLETQYF
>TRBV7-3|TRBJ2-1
CASSLTGPGLAGPLSYNEQFF
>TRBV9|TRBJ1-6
CASSVEDSNSPLHF
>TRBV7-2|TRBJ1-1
CASSHFVSTEAFF
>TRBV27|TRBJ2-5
CASSLRQEGETQYF
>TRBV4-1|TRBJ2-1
CASSPVEVGRGKYNEQFF
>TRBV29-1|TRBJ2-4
CSVEGQDPNIQYF
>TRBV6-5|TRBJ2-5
CASSQTLAGKETQYF
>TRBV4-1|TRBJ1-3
CASSHPGRSSGNTIYF
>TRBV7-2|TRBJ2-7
CASSLEGRGYEQYF
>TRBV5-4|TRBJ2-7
CATRQGEFDEQYF
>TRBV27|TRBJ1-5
CASSLWGVGQPQHF
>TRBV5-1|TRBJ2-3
CASAGGTTDTQYF
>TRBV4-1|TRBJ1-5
CASSLQVSQSFGPNQPQHF
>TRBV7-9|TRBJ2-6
CASSLVVSSGANVLTF
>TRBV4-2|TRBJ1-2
CASSQERVAYGYTF
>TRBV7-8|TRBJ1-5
CASSLGFRGSNQPQHF
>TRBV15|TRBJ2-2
CATSRARLVSTGELFF
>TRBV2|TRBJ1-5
CASRDSLYSNQPQHF
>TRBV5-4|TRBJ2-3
CASSLKAGDTQYF
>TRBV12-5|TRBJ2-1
CASGRDRNEQFF
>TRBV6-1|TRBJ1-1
CASSAGRTEAFF
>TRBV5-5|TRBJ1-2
CASSLGQEYGYTF
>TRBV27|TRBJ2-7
CASSLSAGTGPFEQYF
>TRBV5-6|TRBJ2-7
CASSPWTGGHEQYF
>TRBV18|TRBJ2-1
CASSSLTSGSYNEQFF
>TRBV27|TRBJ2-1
CASSQTNSYNEQFF
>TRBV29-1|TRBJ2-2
CSTRAGWNTGELFF
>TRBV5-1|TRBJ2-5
CASSRTSGGASETQYF
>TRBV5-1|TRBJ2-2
CASSLGWTGGITGELFF
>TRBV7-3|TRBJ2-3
CASSLRRGDTQYF
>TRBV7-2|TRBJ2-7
CASSSRVPPYEQYF
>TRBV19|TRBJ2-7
CASSGDKLAGGLYEQYF
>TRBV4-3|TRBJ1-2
CASSQGRETGYTF
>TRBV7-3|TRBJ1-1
CASSLNPGSEAFF
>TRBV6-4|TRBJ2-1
CASSDGNRYNEQFF